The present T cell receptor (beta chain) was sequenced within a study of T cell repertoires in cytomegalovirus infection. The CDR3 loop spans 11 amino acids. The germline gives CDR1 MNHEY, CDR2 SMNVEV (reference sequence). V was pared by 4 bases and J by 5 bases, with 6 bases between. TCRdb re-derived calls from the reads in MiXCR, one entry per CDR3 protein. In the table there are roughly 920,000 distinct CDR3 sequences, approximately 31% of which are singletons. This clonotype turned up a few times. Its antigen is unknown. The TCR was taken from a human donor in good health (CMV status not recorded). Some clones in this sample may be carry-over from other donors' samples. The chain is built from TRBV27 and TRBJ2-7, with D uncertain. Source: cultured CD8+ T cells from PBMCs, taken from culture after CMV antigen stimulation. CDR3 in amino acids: CASSSTHEQYF. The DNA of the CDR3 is TGTGCCAGCAGTTCTACCCACGAGCAGTACTTC.